This T cell receptor (beta chain) was found in a study of Tregs in tolerant kidney transplant recipients. Study-level information: Related graft donors supplied nonmyeloablative bone marrow transplants, and mixed chimerism was transient. Recipient Tregs were stimulated with donor B cells plus IL-2 for about 17 days. CD4+CD25+CD127- cells came from approximately three-day belatacept mixed lymphocyte reactions, some with approximately five-day graft donor restimulation.

Germline V gene data show CDR1 as PRHDT and CDR2 as FYEKMQ (reference sequence). This CDR3 has 15 amino acids. With V trimmed by 6 bases and J by 3 bases, 11 bases remained unmatched. About this clone itself: Its antigen is unidentified.

Measured with immunoSEQ multiplex PCR; TCRdb has only the in-frame clones, and not every one. This sample has 9,500 to 11,000 clones, with approximately 90% found just once. The source material was Tregs from blood cultured with allogeneic cells, sampled before the transplant. The source is a human patient who received a combined kidney and bone marrow transplant. J is TRBJ2-7 and V is TRBV13; 7 bases map to TRBD2. CDR3 coding DNA: TGTGCCAGCAGTTCACCTCTAGCGGATTTCTACGAGCAGTACTTC. This gives the protein CASSSPLADFYEQYF.